Presented here are 16 T cell receptor beta chains from one specimen sequenced in a study of blood T cells in healthy people across ages (dated by TCRdb to about 2015). The library was produced with 5' RACE. Reads for this sample came from an Illumina HiSeq 2500. A second PCR of about 6 to 12 cycles was run with a J-beta primer mix and a sample-barcoded 5' primer. TCRdb reworked the public reads: Q25 trimming with fastp, MiXCR clone assembly, productive beta chains retained. Identical CDR3 protein sequences are pooled into one entry, listed with their most common genes and DNA. This sample lists 1 million or so distinct CDR3 sequences; around 43% were detected once. The ten largest clonotypes hold 15% to 20% of the sample. Material for sequencing was blood. Every receptor here comes from a woman aged 55-75 years in good health.

The V gene is TRBV11-2, the J gene TRBJ2-3; TRBD1 matches at 10 bases. Trimming removed 4 bases from V and 2 bases from J; junction bases left unmatched: 6. The V gene's germline CDR1 is SGHAT and CDR2 FQNNGV. The CDR3 has 16 residues. The CDR3 here is CASSSQTGGTTDTQYF. The CDR3, as DNA: TGTGCCAGCAGCTCACAGACAGGGGGCACCACAGATACGCAGTATTTT.

This clonotype showed up just a few times. V usage is TRBV7-9 and J usage is TRBJ2-7; D uncertain. With 1 base removed from V and 5 bases from J, the gap between germline ends came to 9 bases. The CDR3 covers 13 residues. Germline values: CDR1 SEHNR, CDR2 FQNEAQ (reference sequence). CDR3 DNA sequence: TGTGCCAGCAGCTTAGGATCCTCTCACGAGCAGTACTTC. As protein: CASSLGSSHEQYF.

This clonotype was recorded a few times. V usage is TRBV9 and J usage is TRBJ2-1; D possibly corresponds to TRBD1 (5 bases). This CDR3 spans 14 amino acids. V was clipped by 3 bases and J by 2 bases, with 9 bases between them. Germline-derived CDR1 and CDR2 are SGDLS and YYNGEE. CDR3 sequence (DNA): TGTGCCAGCAGCGGGGGCGAAGCCTACAATGAGCAGTTCTTC. Translation gives CASSGGEAYNEQFF.

This clonotype has a single count. A much more abundant neighbour one base away suggests this may be a read error. V and J are TRBV7-3 and TRBJ2-1; D call uncertain. Germline-derived CDR1 and CDR2 are SGHTA and FQGTGA. The CDR3 spans 15 residues. Trimming removed 0 bases at V and 4 bases at J, with 10 bases between. DNA of the CDR3: TGTGCCAGCAGCTTAACAGAAGACGGGTACAATGAGCAGTTCTTC. Its translation is CASSLTEDGYNEQFF.

V and J are TRBV4-2 and TRBJ2-1; D unclear. Near its end, the DNA agrees better with TRBJ2-7, so the J call may be wrong. The CDR3 length is 14 residues. CDR1 is LGHNA and CDR2 is YNFKEQ in the germline V gene. The CDR3 is CASSQVREYNEQYF. In DNA form, the CDR3 reads TGTGCCAGCAGCCAAGTAAGAGAATACAATGAGCAGTACTTC.

This chain joins TRBV27 and TRBJ2-1; 8 bases are shared with TRBD1. Germline CDR1 MNHEY, CDR2 SMNVEV (reference sequence). Trimming cost V 6 bases and J 6 bases; bases outside gene matches: 10. This CDR3 has 15 amino acids. The CDR3 reads CASRSGQGAFNEQFF. The DNA of the CDR3 is TGTGCCAGCAGATCGGGGCAGGGGGCGTTCAATGAGCAGTTCTTC.

The chain carries TRBV11-2 and TRBJ2-1, with 10 bases lining up with TRBD2. V shed 5 bases, J shed 8 bases, and the junction held 15 bases outside the gene matches. The CDR3 is 17 amino acids. Germline CDR1 is SGHAT and CDR2 is FQNNGV. The CDR3 nucleotides are TGTGCCAGCAGCCTACGCCGGACTAGCGGCACTACGGATGAGCAGTTCTTC. This encodes CASSLRRTSGTTDEQFF.

This clonotype was seen only a few times. The chain has TRBV5-1 and TRBJ2-4; D tentatively fits TRBD1 or TRBD2 (6 bases each). This CDR3 is built from 16 residues. The V gene lost 3 bases and the J gene lost 4 bases, with 17 bases spanning the gap. The germline CDR1 and CDR2 sequences are SGHRS and YFSETQ. This CDR3 reads CASSYPQGGEKNIQYF. The CDR3 DNA reads as TGCGCCAGCAGCTACCCACAGGGAGGTGAGAAAAACATTCAGTACTTC.

The chain links TRBV20-1 to TRBJ1-2; 7 nucleotides line up with TRBD1. Trimming cost V 7 bases and J 7 bases; bases outside gene matches: 12. CDR3 length: 13 residues. Germline V gene lookup returns CDR1 DFQATT and CDR2 SNEGSKA (reference sequence). CDR3 amino acids: CSVDRGREAGYTF. The CDR3 DNA reads as TGCAGTGTCGATAGGGGGCGCGAGGCTGGCTACACCTTC.

The CDR3 sequence: CASSYSGGSGTEAFF. The CDR3 coding sequence is TGTGCCAGCAGTTACTCTGGGGGGAGTGGGACTGAAGCTTTCTTT. V usage is TRBV6-5 and J usage is TRBJ1-1; tentative D call: TRBD1 (5 bases). V was clipped by 0 bases and J by 5 bases, with 13 bases between them. In germline, CDR1 is MNHEY, CDR2 SVGAGI. The CDR3 is 15 amino acids.

In the case of this clonotype: One end of the junction varies from germline; a read error may be responsible. The chain carries TRBV28 and TRBJ1-2; TRBD1 matches 7 bases. There are 12 residues in the CDR3. Germline assignment: CDR1 MDHEN and CDR2 SYDVKM. The CDR3 sequence is CASSSGQVGCTF. In nucleotides, the CDR3 is TGTGCCAGCAGTTCAGGACAGGTTGGCTGCACCTTC.

This clonotype was observed a handful of times. The rearrangement links TRBV4-1 to TRBJ2-4; the match to TRBD2 covers 10 bases. This CDR3 comprises 14 residues. Trimming removed 6 bases from V and 13 bases from J; junction bases left unmatched: 12. The germline V gene has CDR1 MGHRA and CDR2 YSYEKL. CDR3 amino acids: CASRQREGENEQYF. Here the CDR3 DNA reads TGCGCCAGCAGGCAGCGGGAGGGGGAGAATGAGCAGTACTTC.

This chain uses TRBV29-1 with TRBJ2-7, with 11 positions matching TRBD1. The CDR3 contains 13 residues. V trimming: 5 bases; J trimming: 3 bases; junction bases outside the gene matches: 3. From germline, CDR1 is SQVTM and CDR2 ANQGSEA. CDR3 in amino acids: CSVRTGGVYEQYF. The CDR3 nucleotides read TGCAGCGTTAGGACAGGGGGCGTCTACGAGCAGTACTTC.

The table lists this clonotype with a few counts. CDR3 in amino acids: CASSFYQETQYF. The CDR3 DNA reads TGTGCCAGCAGCTTTTACCAAGAGACCCAGTACTTC. The J gene is TRBJ2-5, the V gene TRBV13; the D is unclear. This CDR3 is 12 amino acids long. Germline CDR1 PRHDT, CDR2 FYEKMQ (reference sequence). The ends were cut back, 3 bases at V and 0 bases at J, with 2 bases in the middle.

The chain links TRBV7-9 to TRBJ1-4; D might be TRBD1 (6 bases). V lost 5 bases and J 8 bases, leaving 21 bases between the germline ends. Germline lookup yields CDR1 SEHNR and CDR2 FQNEAQ (reference sequence). This CDR3 region has 16 residues. Written as DNA, the CDR3 is TGTGCCAGCAGCCCGTTTGGGGGGGCGATAGGAGAAAAACTGTTTTTT. It codes for CASSPFGGAIGEKLFF.

The chain links TRBV18 to TRBJ2-1; no clear D. Germline lookup yields CDR1 KGHSH and CDR2 LQKENI. This CDR3 is built from 14 residues. Between the trimmed V and J ends, which lost 1 base and 5 bases, there was a span of 9 bases. In DNA, the CDR3 is TGTGCCAGCTCACCACTCCGATTTGACAATGAGCAGTTCTTC. It yields the protein CASSPLRFDNEQFF.